A single sample is the source of the 18 T cell receptor beta chains below, sequenced in a study of cytomegalovirus exposure and HLA in healthy donors. The PCR contained 60 Vbeta and 13 Jbeta primers. TCRdb keeps only in-frame clones here, not all; method: immunoSEQ multiplex PCR. The sample includes 70,000 or so clones, approximately 90% of them seen just once. Specimen: PBMCs. Receptor source: a woman in her thirties in good health and CMV-seronegative.

The chain uses TRBV28 and TRBJ1-4; D is ambiguous. The CDR3 loop spans 14 amino acids. The V gene lost 4 bases and the J gene lost 8 bases, with 14 bases spanning the gap. Germline V lookup: CDR1 MDHEN, CDR2 SYDVKM. The CDR3 reads CASSSGGRREKLFF. Here the CDR3 DNA reads TGTGCCAGCAGTTCCGGAGGGAGGCGAGAAAAACTGTTTTTT.

CDR3 sequence reads: CASSIPGTQYF. The CDR3 nucleotides read TGTGCCAGTAGTATTCCCGGGACCCAGTACTTC. This chain links TRBV19 with TRBJ2-5; D gene uncertain. Germline CDR1 reads LNHDA; CDR2 reads SQIVND (reference sequence). The CDR3 extends over 11 amino acids. Trimming removed 3 bases at V and 7 bases at J, with 6 bases between.

The chain uses TRBV6-1 and TRBJ1-2; no clear D. This CDR3 region has 12 residues. Germline V lookup: CDR1 MNHNS, CDR2 SASEGT. V dropped 8 bases and J dropped 8 bases, with 15 bases sitting between them. The CDR3 coding sequence is TGTGCCAGCCATGACCTCGGGGAAGGCTACACCTTC. Encoded protein: CASHDLGEGYTF.

The CDR3 region has the DNA TGCAGCGTCGAGAGGGGGAACGAAGCTTTCTTT. This sequence encodes CSVERGNEAFF. The chain joins TRBV29-1 to TRBJ1-1, with D possibly matching TRBD1 (6 bases). Germline assignment: CDR1 SQVTM and CDR2 ANQGSEA. The V and J ends lost 6 bases and 8 bases respectively, with 13 bases between them. The CDR3 loop spans 11 amino acids.

The genes are TRBV11-3 and TRBJ2-1; 13 bases are shared with TRBD2. With V trimmed by 4 bases and J by 9 bases, 12 bases remained unmatched. The germline V gene has CDR1 SGHNT and CDR2 YENEEA. The CDR3 has 17 amino acids. The CDR3 reads CASSSLGLAGAFVEQFF. DNA of the CDR3: TGTGCCAGCAGCTCTTTAGGACTAGCGGGAGCATTTGTTGAGCAGTTCTTC.

The chain links TRBV9 to TRBJ2-1; 7 bases map to TRBD2. Germline CDR1 SGDLS, CDR2 YYNGEE. The CDR3 is 14 amino acids. V lost 0 bases and J lost 9; bases outside the gene matches: 6. This CDR3 reads CASSVGGLGSEQFF. CDR3 DNA sequence: TGTGCCAGCAGCGTAGGTGGACTAGGCTCTGAGCAGTTCTTC.

The rearrangement uses TRBV9 and TRBJ2-7; the D gene is possibly TRBD1 (5 bases). The CDR3 loop spans 15 amino acids. Germline loops: CDR1 SGDLS, CDR2 YYNGEE. V was cut by 0 bases and J by 5 bases, with 15 bases left in between. CDR3 coding DNA: TGTGCCAGCAGCGTAGGGACATTGACTTTCGACGAGCAGTACTTC. It specifies CASSVGTLTFDEQYF.

The chain uses TRBV19 and TRBJ2-3, with 12 bases aligning to TRBD2. J was trimmed by 3 bases and V by 4 bases; bases with no gene match: 5. The germline V gene encodes CDR1 LNHDA and CDR2 SQIVND (reference sequence). The CDR3 runs 16 residues. DNA for the CDR3: TGTGCCAGTAGTACTAGACTAGCGGGAGATACAGATACGCAGTATTTT. Translated, it gives CASSTRLAGDTDTQYF.

This chain links TRBV19 with TRBJ1-1; TRBD1 matches at 11 bases. Per the germline V gene, CDR1 is LNHDA and CDR2 is SQIVND (reference sequence). The CDR3 is 14 residues long. The trim removed 8 bases at V and 0 bases at J, leaving 2 bases unmatched. The CDR3 DNA sequence: TGTGCCAGTGGGACAGGGGGTATGAACACTGAAGCTTTCTTT. Its translation is CASGTGGMNTEAFF.

The CDR3 region is CATSSEHSGSNQPQHF. CDR3 DNA sequence: TGTGCCACCAGCAGCGAACACAGTGGCAGCAATCAGCCCCAGCATTTT. This chain joins TRBV15 and TRBJ1-5; D uncertain. Germline CDR1 LNHNV, CDR2 YYDKDF (reference sequence). The length of the CDR3 is 16 residues. V was cut by 3 bases and J by 1 base, with 13 bases left in between.

The genes are TRBV7-8 and TRBJ1-2; no definite D call. CDR1 and CDR2 from the germline V gene are SGHVS and FQNEAQ. The CDR3 is 14 amino acids. V was shortened by 5 bases and J by 2 bases, with 12 bases between the two germline ends. DNA of the CDR3: TGTGCCAGCAGCCCCCCCGCGGGCAACTATGGCTACACCTTC. This codes for CASSPPAGNYGYTF.

This sequence joins TRBV7-8 and TRBJ1-6; 7 bases align to TRBD1. This CDR3 has 15 amino acids. J gave up 6 bases and V 4 bases, and 6 bases lay outside the gene matches. Per germline, CDR1 SGHVS and CDR2 FQNEAQ. CDR3 residues: CASSSWGQLNSPLHF. Written as DNA, the CDR3 is TGTGCCAGCAGCTCATGGGGACAGCTTAATTCACCCCTCCACTTT.

The rearrangement joins TRBV9 to TRBJ2-1, with TRBD2 identical over 8 bases. This CDR3 region has 16 residues. With V trimmed by 4 bases and J by 0 bases, 6 bases remained unmatched. Germline CDR1 and CDR2: SGDLS and YYNGEE. In nucleotides, the CDR3 is TGTGCCAGCAGCCCTCAGCGGGGGAGCTCCTACAATGAGCAGTTCTTC. This translates into CASSPQRGSSYNEQFF.

The chain recombines TRBV5-1 with TRBJ2-5; TRBD1 agrees at 9 bases. Germline-derived CDR1 and CDR2 are SGHRS and YFSETQ. V was clipped by 4 bases and J by 5 bases; unmatched bases: 6. The CDR3 has 14 residues. CDR3 amino acids: CASSPGQGYETQYF. In nucleotides, the CDR3 is TGCGCCAGCAGCCCCGGACAGGGGTACGAGACCCAGTACTTC.

J is TRBJ2-1 and V is TRBV4-1; the match to TRBD2 covers 8 bases. Germline CDR1 MGHRA, CDR2 YSYEKL. V was pared by 0 bases and J by 7 bases, with 5 bases of the junction left unmatched. This CDR3 spans 15 amino acids. This CDR3 is CASSQDQREINEQFF. The CDR3 region has the DNA TGCGCCAGCAGCCAAGACCAGCGGGAGATTAATGAGCAGTTCTTC.

This rearrangement joins TRBV19 to TRBJ1-4; no clear D. There are 15 residues in the CDR3. V lost 2 bases and J lost 3, with 10 bases in between. Germline CDR1 reads LNHDA; CDR2 reads SQIVND (reference sequence). The CDR3: CASSIRTNSNEKLFF. The CDR3 bases are TGTGCCAGTAGTATACGCACCAACTCTAATGAAAAACTGTTTTTT.

This sequence joins TRBV29-1 and TRBJ2-2; 7 bases match TRBD2. The germline V gene encodes CDR1 SQVTM and CDR2 ANQGSEA. The junction had 6 bases not matched to a gene; V was cut back by 3 bases and J by 2 bases. This CDR3 contains 15 residues. In DNA form, the CDR3 reads TGCAGCGTTGAGGCAGCGGGGACTAACACCGGGGAGCTGTTTTTT. Amino acids: CSVEAAGTNTGELFF.

This clone was picked up a small number of times. The chain combines TRBV5-4 with TRBJ1-1; 12 bases align to TRBD1. Germline CDR1 and CDR2: SGHNT and YYREEE (reference sequence). With 3 bases clipped from V and 5 bases from J, the junction kept 8 bases outside the gene matches. The CDR3 consists of 16 residues. CDR3 region: CASSSQGQGAMTEAFF. DNA of the CDR3: TGTGCCAGCAGCTCACAGGGACAGGGGGCGATGACTGAAGCTTTCTTT.